These 3 T cell receptor beta chains were sequenced from one sample in a study of blood T cell repertoires in COVID-19. Profiling relied on immunoSEQ multiplex PCR, and the TCRdb table lists in-frame clones only, not all of them. The sample carries some 110,000 clones, less than 90% recorded once. The material sequenced was peripheral blood. The receptors come from a human donor in a cohort sampled during active COVID-19.

The chain uses TRBV9 and TRBJ2-2, with TRBD2 matching over 9 bases. After removal of 0 bases from V and 0 bases from J, the junction contained 3 bases not matched to a gene. The V gene's germline CDR1 is SGDLS and CDR2 YYNGEE. The CDR3 has 17 amino acids. CDR3 nucleotides: TGTGCCAGCAGCGTAGGGAGCGGGAGGACGAACACCGGGGAGCTGTTTTTT. As protein: CASSVGSGRTNTGELFF.

The chain couples TRBV5-6 to TRBJ1-6, with TRBD1 as a possible D gene (5 bases). V lost 2 bases to trimming and J lost 10 bases, with 16 bases between them. CDR3 size: 15 residues. The germline gives CDR1 SGHDT, CDR2 YYEEEE. CDR3 DNA: TGTGCCAGCAGCTTTGGAGACAGACGGGCGTCACCCCTCCACTTT. Protein product: CASSFGDRRASPLHF.

The chain recombines TRBV6-9 with TRBJ2-5; the D gene is possibly TRBD1 (5 bases). Germline V gene data show CDR1 as MNHGY and CDR2 as SVAAGI. Trimming stripped 9 bases from V and 0 bases from J, with 14 bases between. This CDR3 is built from 14 residues. The CDR3 coding sequence is TGTGCCAGTGATCAGGGCCTGTACCAAGAGACCCAGTACTTC. Its translation is CASDQGLYQETQYF.